This T cell receptor beta chain was captured in a study of T cell responses to AZD1222 COVID-19 vaccine. It was second doses at about 4 or about 12 weeks that were pooled. V lost 1 base, J lost 6 bases, and 8 bases stayed unmatched. The CDR3 has 15 residues. The germline V gene has CDR1 SEHNR and CDR2 FQNEAQ (reference sequence). Sequenced by immunoSEQ multiplex PCR; TCRdb stores in-frame clones only, minus some. The data show 100,000 to 120,000 clones, 70% to 90% seen once. The receptor comes from an adult who received the AZD1222 COVID-19 vaccine. This sample comprised peripheral blood, obtained 28 days after the second AZD1222 dose. This chain links TRBV7-9 with TRBJ1-2; 7 nucleotides line up with TRBD1. The CDR3 here is CASSLGQGVYHGYTF. The CDR3 DNA reads TGTGCCAGCAGCTTAGGTCAGGGGGTATATCATGGCTACACCTTC.